The next 20 T cell receptor beta chains were all read from a single sample in a study of T cells in Graves' hyperthyroidism and ophthalmopathy. Amplified TCR beta CDR3 regions came from RNA transcripts. Carried out on the TCR CDR3, a first-round RT-PCR used the HTBI primer set. TCRdb recomputed calls from the multiplex PCR reads with MiXCR, one row per CDR3 protein. The sample lists about 350,000 distinct CDR3 sequences, around a sixth occurring once. Sequencing was carried out using blood. These receptors were collected from a woman in her thirties or forties with Graves' ophthalmopathy.

This clonotype has a single count. The J gene is TRBJ2-7, the V gene TRBV5-1; no clear D gene. The CDR3 length is 12 residues. Trimming left V 1 base short and J 6 bases short, with 8 bases between. Looked up from germline, CDR1 is SGHRS and CDR2 is YFSETQ. CDR3 bases: TGCGCCAGCAGCTTGCCCGCTCTCGAGCAGTACTTC. It codes for CASSLPALEQYF.

The table lists this clonotype with many counts. The chain is built from TRBV11-1 and TRBJ2-5; 7 nucleotides line up with TRBD2. V lost 1 base to trimming and J lost 2 bases; unmatched junction nucleotides: 10. This CDR3 spans 17 amino acids. Germline CDR1 is SGHAT and CDR2 is FQDESV (reference sequence). The chain's CDR3 is CASSLVRLADLQETQYF. CDR3 coding DNA: TGTGCCAGCAGCTTAGTCCGACTAGCCGACCTACAAGAGACCCAGTACTTC. Full variable domain (rest looked up from reference TRBV11-1 and TRBJ2-5): EAEVAQSPRYKITEKSQAVAFWCDPISGHATLYWYRQILGQGPELLVQFQDESVVDDSQLPKDRFSAERLKGVDSTLKIQPAELGDSAMYLCASSLVRLADLQETQYFGPGTRLLVL.

This clonotype has ten or more counts. V is TRBV10-3 and J is TRBJ2-7; TRBD1 aligns across 8 bases. There are 15 residues in the CDR3. V was pared by 4 bases and J by 2 bases, with 7 bases of the junction left unmatched. In germline, CDR1 is ENHRY, CDR2 SYGVKD. DNA for the CDR3: TGTGCCATCAGTGGAGGGGACAGGATGGCCTACGAGCAGTACTTC. Protein: CAISGGDRMAYEQYF.

This clonotype was counted ten times or more. The gene calls are TRBV6-1 and TRBJ2-7, with 9 bases fitting TRBD1. V gave up 4 bases and J gave up 2 bases; unmatched junction bases: 6. Germline assignment: CDR1 MNHNS and CDR2 SASEGT. The CDR3 totals 15 residues. This CDR3 reads CASSGGTGKTYEQYF. The CDR3 DNA sequence: TGTGCCAGCAGTGGGGGGACAGGGAAAACCTACGAGCAGTACTTC.

This clonotype was seen ten or more times. The chain uses TRBV6-5 and TRBJ2-7, with 8 positions matching TRBD2. The germline gives CDR1 MNHEY, CDR2 SVGAGI. V lost 2 bases, J lost 1 base, and 4 bases stayed unmatched. The CDR3 runs to 15 residues. CDR3 in DNA: TGTGCCAGCAGTTACACTACTAGCGGTTCCTACGAGCAGTACTTC. It specifies CASSYTTSGSYEQYF.

In the case of this clonotype: It may be a read error: a sequence one base away is much more abundant. The rearrangement uses TRBV6-5 and TRBJ1-5, with D hard to call. The germline V gene encodes CDR1 MNHEY and CDR2 SVGAGI. This CDR3 contains 12 residues. With 0 bases removed from V and 6 bases from J, the gap between germline ends came to 3 bases. CDR3 loop: CASSYSIQPQHF. CDR3 sequence (DNA): TGTGCCAGCAGTTACTCGATTCAGCCCCAGCATTTT.

The chain recombines TRBV28 with TRBJ1-1; weak D call: TRBD1 (6 bases). Germline V gene lookup returns CDR1 MDHEN and CDR2 SYDVKM. The length of the CDR3 is 16 residues. Trimming removed 2 bases from V and 5 bases from J, with 18 bases in between. CDR3 nucleotide sequence: TGTGCCAGCAGTTTACCCGGGACATTGAAGCGAACTGAAGCTTTCTTT. Translating gives CASSLPGTLKRTEAFF.

This clonotype was detected many times. The chain has TRBV6-5 and TRBJ2-7; D is perhaps TRBD1 or TRBD2 (5 bases each). CDR3 length: 14 amino acids. V lost 4 bases and J 2 bases, leaving 12 bases between the germline ends. CDR1 is MNHEY, CDR2 SVGAGI, per germline. Here the CDR3 DNA reads TGTGCCAGCAGTTTGGGACGGGCCACCTACGAGCAGTACTTC. Translating it yields CASSLGRATYEQYF.

The sample holds a few counts of this clonotype. This chain joins TRBV20-1 and TRBJ2-2; 7 bases line up with TRBD2. The V and J ends lost 0 bases and 5 bases, in that order; junction bases with no gene match: 6. From germline, CDR1 is DFQATT and CDR2 SNEGSKA (reference sequence). The CDR3 has 15 residues. This chain's CDR3 is CSARDSGRATGELFF. The CDR3 bases are TGCAGTGCTAGAGATAGTGGGAGGGCAACCGGGGAGCTGTTTTTT.

This clonotype was recorded many times. The chain employs TRBV19 and TRBJ2-5, with 14 positions matching TRBD2. Germline CDR1 LNHDA, CDR2 SQIVND (reference sequence). Unmatched junction bases numbered 2, after V lost 9 bases and J lost 5 bases. This CDR3 contains 13 residues. DNA of the CDR3: TGTGCCAGCGGGACTAGCGGGAGTGAGACCCAGTACTTC. It yields the protein CASGTSGSETQYF.

The chain joins TRBV4-3 to TRBJ1-2; D is perhaps TRBD1 (5 bases). Germline CDR1 reads LGHNA; CDR2 reads YSLEER. The V end lost 1 base, the J end lost 5 bases, and 11 bases lay between the germline ends. This CDR3 spans 14 amino acids. In DNA, the CDR3 is TGCGCCAGCAGCCAAGTATTCAGGGAATATGGCTACACCTTC. It codes for CASSQVFREYGYTF.

In regard to this clonotype: One end of the junction is discordant with germline, which a read error may explain. The CDR3 loop is CSARNFGYTF. The CDR3 nucleotides read TGCAGTGCTAGGAACTTTGGCTACACCTTC. The chain carries TRBV20-1 and TRBJ1-2; D remains unclear. The CDR3 has 10 amino acids. In germline, CDR1 is DFQATT, CDR2 SNEGSKA (reference sequence).

This chain joins TRBV28 and TRBJ2-7, with D tentatively TRBD2 (6 bases). The CDR3 runs to 14 residues. V lost 6 bases and J 4 bases, leaving 16 bases between the germline ends. Germline V gene lookup returns CDR1 MDHEN and CDR2 SYDVKM. The CDR3 sequence is CASSSRGSRYEQYF. The DNA for the CDR3 is TGTGCCAGCAGCTCACGGGGGTCGCGGTACGAGCAGTACTTC. Supplemented by reference TRBV28 and TRBJ2-7, the full variable domain reads DVKVTQSSRYLVKRTGEKVFLECVQDMDHENMFWYRQDPGLGLRLIYFSYDVKMKEKGDIPEGYSVSREKKERFSLILESASTNQTSMYLCASSSRGSRYEQYFGPGTRLTVT.

This clonotype occurred many times. The rearrangement joins TRBV7-2 to TRBJ2-5, with D hard to call. Trimming removed 4 bases from V and 2 bases from J, with 17 bases in between. CDR1 is SGHTA, CDR2 FQGNSA, per germline. The CDR3 is 16 residues long. Here the CDR3 reads CASSSKKWLPQETQYF. The CDR3 nucleotides read TGTGCCAGCAGCTCAAAGAAGTGGCTGCCTCAAGAGACCCAGTACTTC.

This clonotype has at least ten counts. V and J are TRBV28 and TRBJ1-5; maybe TRBD1 (5 bases). Germline CDR1 and CDR2: MDHEN and SYDVKM. The CDR3 totals 15 residues. Deletions cut 8 bases from V and 7 bases from J, with 21 bases between. The CDR3 spells CASPPGIGANQPQHF. CDR3 in DNA: TGTGCCAGCCCTCCGGGTATCGGGGCGAACCAGCCCCAGCATTTT.

This clonotype has just a few counts. A much larger clone sits a single nucleotide away, making a read error possible. The gene calls are TRBV11-2 and TRBJ2-7, with D possibly TRBD1 on 6 matching bases. There are 13 residues in the CDR3. CDR1 and CDR2 from the germline V gene are SGHAT and FQNNGV. As DNA, the CDR3 is TGTGCCAGCAGTGGGACATCCTCCTACGAGCAGTGCTTC. Amino acid sequence: CASSGTSSYEQCF.

The chain combines TRBV6-2 or TRBV6-3 with TRBJ1-1, with 10 positions matching TRBD1. J lost 1 base, V lost 3 bases, and 8 bases had no gene match. CDR3 length: 17 residues. Looked up from germline, CDR1 is MNHEY and CDR2 is SVGEGT. CDR3 sequence: CASSYVPGQGTNTEAFF. The CDR3, as DNA: TGTGCCAGCAGTTATGTCCCGGGACAGGGGACGAACACTGAAGCTTTCTTT.

The chain is built from TRBV10-3 and TRBJ2-7, with TRBD2 identical over 8 bases. The ends lost 8 bases at V and 1 base at J; junction bases unmatched: 4. Germline V lookup: CDR1 ENHRY, CDR2 SYGVKD. This CDR3 has 13 amino acids. CDR3 amino acids: CAILASGSYEQYF. In DNA, the CDR3 is TGTGCCATCTTGGCTAGCGGGTCCTACGAGCAGTACTTC.

This clonotype was seen ten or more times. V and J are TRBV24-1 and TRBJ2-2; 10 positions agree with TRBD2. This CDR3 is 15 amino acids long. Unmatched junction bases numbered 1, after V lost 6 bases and J lost 1 base. CDR1 and CDR2 from the germline V gene are KGHDR and SFDVKD. In DNA, the CDR3 is TGTGCCACCAGTTGGACTAGCGGGAACACCGGGGAGCTGTTTTTT. Encoded protein: CATSWTSGNTGELFF.

This clonotype was observed many times. This chain uses TRBV7-2 with TRBJ1-5; D gene uncertain. The germline V and J ends were trimmed by 0 bases and 4 bases, with 10 bases remaining between them. CDR3 length equals 15 residues. The germline CDR1 and CDR2 sequences are SGHTA and FQGNSA. The CDR3 loop reads CASSLARQLNQPQHF. Written as DNA, the CDR3 is TGTGCCAGCAGCTTAGCTCGGCAGTTGAATCAGCCCCAGCATTTT.